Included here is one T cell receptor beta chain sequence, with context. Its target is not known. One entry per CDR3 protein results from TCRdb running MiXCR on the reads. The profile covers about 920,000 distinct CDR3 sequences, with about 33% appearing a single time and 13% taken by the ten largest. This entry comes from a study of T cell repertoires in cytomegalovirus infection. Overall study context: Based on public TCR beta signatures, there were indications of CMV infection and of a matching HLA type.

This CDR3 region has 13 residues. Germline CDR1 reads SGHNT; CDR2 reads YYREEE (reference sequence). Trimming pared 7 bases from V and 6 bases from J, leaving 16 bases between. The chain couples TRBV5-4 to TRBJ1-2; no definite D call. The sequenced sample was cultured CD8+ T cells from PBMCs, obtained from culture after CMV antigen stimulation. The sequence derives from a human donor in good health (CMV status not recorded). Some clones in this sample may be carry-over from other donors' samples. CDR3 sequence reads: CASPQEGGHGYTF. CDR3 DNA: TGTGCCAGCCCCCAAGAGGGAGGCCATGGCTACACCTTC.